The entry below gives a single T cell receptor beta chain sequence along with its context. RNA amounts of 0.5 to 1 ug underwent reverse transcription with random hexamers. TCRdb ran MiXCR on the immunoSEQ multiplex PCR reads and lists one entry per CDR3 protein. The table includes 150,000 to 250,000 distinct CDR3 sequences, 90% to 95% detected once. This entry is derived from a study of CD8 T cells in Susac syndrome. The sample was CD4+ T cells from PBMCs. The sequence was obtained from a human donor with multiple sclerosis.

The CDR3 nucleotides are TGTGCCACCAGTGATCCCCAAGGGGGAGACAATGAGCAGTTCTTC. Protein sequence: CATSDPQGGDNEQFF. This chain joins TRBV24-1 and TRBJ2-1; maybe TRBD1 (6 bases). V lost 3 bases to trimming and J lost 5 bases, with 13 bases between them. CDR3 length: 15 residues. Per the germline V gene, CDR1 is KGHDR and CDR2 is SFDVKD.